The T cell receptor (beta chain) described here comes from a study of T cells in Graves' hyperthyroidism and ophthalmopathy. The TCR beta CDR3 regions underwent amplification using RNA transcripts as the source. Initially, a first-round RT-PCR of the TCR CDR3 employed the HTBI primer set. TCRdb redid the calling of the multiplex PCR reads with MiXCR, one entry per CDR3 protein. The table records around 690,000 distinct CDR3 sequences, 20% of them present only once. This clonotype appeared many times. The TCR was taken from a man aged 25 to 40 with Graves' ophthalmopathy. The sample was blood.

The CDR3 nucleotides are TGTGCCAGCAGCTTAGCAGGGGCCGAGCAGTACTTC. It translates to CASSLAGAEQYF. The gene calls are TRBV11-2 and TRBJ2-7; tentatively, D is TRBD1 (6 bases). Germline V gene data show CDR1 as SGHAT and CDR2 as FQNNGV. Trimming removed 1 base from V and 6 bases from J, with 7 bases in between. This CDR3 comprises 12 residues.